This TCR beta chain emerged from a study of T cell clones after liver transplantation. Across the study: Pre-transplant mixed lymphocyte reactions yielded third-party-reactive TCRbeta sequences as comparators for graft-donor-reactive sequences. Standard immunosuppression, with no induction, continued until 12-24 months after transplant.

Sequencing used immunoSEQ multiplex PCR; TCRdb keeps in-frame clones, though not all of them. The table lists about 51,000 clones, approximately 87% of them singletons. The CDR3 covers 13 residues. J gave up 8 bases and V 5 bases, and 6 bases lay outside the gene matches. Germline CDR1 is SGHTA and CDR2 is FQGTGA. Unstimulated PBMCs were sorted into CD3+CD4+ and CD3+CD8+ populations. Sequences were derived from CD8+ T cells from blood, sampled 12 months after liver transplant. This clonotype was sampled from a human patient who received a liver transplant. The T cells may partly be graft donor cells. The chain uses TRBV7-3 and TRBJ1-1; 9 bases agree with TRBD1. Written as DNA, the CDR3 is TGTGCCAGCAGCCCTACAGGGGGCGAAGAAGCTTTCTTT. It is translated as CASSPTGGEEAFF.